The 32 T cell receptor beta chains reported below all come from one sample, sequenced in a study of shared clonotypes between healthy human individuals. The repertoire was sequenced with immunoSEQ multiplex PCR; TCRdb's copy has only in-frame clones and lacks some. The sample lists more than 200,000 clones, 60% to 80% occurring once. The sample comprised memory CD4+ T cells sorted from blood. Subset noted: CD45RA-negative fraction. The source of these receptors is a man aged 25-40 years in good health.

This clone was recorded a few times. CDR3 amino acids: CASRSRQGWFF. In nucleotides, the CDR3 is TGTGCCAGCAGAAGTCGACAGGGGTGGTTCTTC. The gene calls are TRBV28 and TRBJ2-1; 8 bases are shared with TRBD1. This CDR3 has 11 amino acids. The germline CDR1 and CDR2 sequences are MDHEN and SYDVKM. Trimming at V came to 6 bases and at J to 15 bases, leaving 7 bases not matched to a gene.

The V call is TRBV11-2, the J call TRBJ2-1; the D is unclear. Trimming took off 1 base at V and 3 bases at J, with 7 bases between the two ends. The CDR3 sequence is 14 residues long. Germline assignment: CDR1 SGHAT and CDR2 FQNNGV. For the CDR3, the DNA is TGTGCCAGCAGCTTAGGTCTAGGCTACAATGAGCAGTTCTTC. It is translated as CASSLGLGYNEQFF.

This chain uses TRBV19 with TRBJ2-3, with TRBD2 as a possible D gene (6 bases). Germline V gene sequence: CDR1 LNHDA, CDR2 SQIVND (reference sequence). Trimming removed 6 bases at V and 5 bases at J, with 24 bases between. The CDR3 runs to 17 residues. In DNA, the CDR3 is TGTGCCAGTAGCCCTAGCGTCGTTGCAGCAAGGGGAGATACGCAGTATTTT. It yields the protein CASSPSVVAARGDTQYF.

The J gene is TRBJ2-1, the V gene TRBV30; TRBD2 might be the D (6 bases). In germline, CDR1 is GTSNPN, CDR2 SVGIG (reference sequence). The length of the CDR3 is 13 residues. Trimming removed 4 bases at V and 2 bases at J, with 9 bases between. The CDR3 bases are TGTGCCTGGACCAGGAGGGCCTACAATGAGCAGTTCTTC. Translated, it gives CAWTRRAYNEQFF.

DNA of the CDR3: TGTGCCAGCAGTTTACGGGGCGGGAGCACTGAAGCTTTCTTT. Amino acid sequence: CASSLRGGSTEAFF. This chain connects TRBV27 to TRBJ1-1, with D possibly TRBD1 on 5 matching bases. Germline lookup yields CDR1 MNHEY and CDR2 SMNVEV (reference sequence). V shed 2 bases and J shed 4 bases, with 11 bases lying between them. This CDR3 comprises 14 residues.

The CDR3 DNA reads as TGTGCCAGCAGCTTGAGCCCTAGAACCTACAATGAGCAGTTCTTC. Its protein is CASSLSPRTYNEQFF. J is TRBJ2-1 and V is TRBV5-5, with D unclear. V dropped 1 base and J dropped 2 bases, with 10 bases sitting between them. Germline CDR1 SGHKS, CDR2 YYEKEE (reference sequence). The CDR3 covers 15 residues.

This clone has more than one count but fewer than ten. V and J are TRBV5-5 and TRBJ2-1, with 7 bases identical to TRBD1. Germline V gene sequence: CDR1 SGHKS, CDR2 YYEKEE (reference sequence). The CDR3 extends over 15 amino acids. V lost 1 base, J lost 4 bases, and 5 bases stayed unmatched. Written as DNA, the CDR3 is TGTGCCAGCAGCTTGAGTGACAGGGCATACAATGAGCAGTTCTTC. Translated: CASSLSDRAYNEQFF.

This clone has just one count. The CDR3 is CASSPPAQSLGTQYF. The CDR3 DNA is TGTGCCAGCTCACCACCGGCACAAAGTCTGGGGACCCAGTACTTC. The chain combines TRBV18 with TRBJ2-5; D is unresolved. V lost 0 bases and J lost 7, with 15 bases in between. CDR3 length equals 15 residues. Germline CDR1 KGHSH, CDR2 LQKENI.

This clone is judged medium-sized. J is TRBJ2-7 and V is TRBV2; TRBD2 agrees at 7 bases. The V gene end was trimmed by 6 bases and the J gene end by 5 bases; junction bases not matched to a gene: 4. The CDR3 loop spans 12 amino acids. CDR1 and CDR2 from the germline V gene are SNHLY and FYNNEI. CDR3 nucleotides: TGTGCCAGCAGCGTACTAGCGAACGAGCAGTACTTC. Residues: CASSVLANEQYF.

The chain carries TRBV28 and TRBJ2-3, with D perhaps matching TRBD1 or TRBD2 (6 bases each). V lost 2 bases and J 0 bases, leaving 15 bases between the germline ends. Germline lookup yields CDR1 MDHEN and CDR2 SYDVKM. This CDR3 contains 17 residues. CDR3 region: CASSLAGHQSSTDTQYF. For the CDR3, the DNA is TGTGCCAGCAGTTTAGCGGGACACCAATCTAGCACAGATACGCAGTATTTT.

The chain uses TRBV14 and TRBJ2-3; maybe TRBD2 (6 bases). Germline V gene data show CDR1 as SGHDN and CDR2 as FVKESK. Trimming removed 4 bases from V and 4 bases from J, with 21 bases in between. The CDR3 is made up of 17 amino acids. CDR3 sequence: CASSPPWAGRDPDTQYF. In nucleotides, the CDR3 is TGTGCCAGCAGCCCTCCCTGGGCGGGACGGGATCCAGATACGCAGTATTTT.

The chain recombines TRBV7-2 with TRBJ2-3, with D hard to call. V was clipped by 2 bases and J by 7 bases, with 10 bases between them. There are 13 residues in the CDR3. In germline, CDR1 is SGHTA, CDR2 FQGNSA. The CDR3 loop reads CASSLRRQNTQYF. CDR3 sequence (DNA): TGTGCCAGCAGCTTAAGGAGACAAAATACGCAGTATTTT.

The chain joins TRBV10-1 to TRBJ2-2; TRBD1 matches at 9 bases. The germline V gene encodes CDR1 WNHNN and CDR2 SYGVQD (reference sequence). V shed 3 bases, J shed 6 bases, and the junction held 8 bases outside the gene matches. The CDR3 is 16 amino acids. The CDR3 here is CASSDIPGQGPGELFF. The CDR3 region has the DNA TGCGCCAGCAGTGATATTCCGGGACAGGGTCCCGGGGAGCTGTTTTTT.

This clone occurred a few times. The V and J genes are TRBV19 and TRBJ1-2, with a weak D call TRBD1 (6 bases). The CDR3 runs to 13 residues. The germline V gene encodes CDR1 LNHDA and CDR2 SQIVND (reference sequence). The V gene lost 7 bases and the J gene lost 8 bases, with 17 bases spanning the gap. The CDR3 DNA sequence: TGTGCCAGTAATCCCCCAGGGGTGAGGGGCTACACCTTC. Translation: CASNPPGVRGYTF.

The rearrangement links TRBV18 to TRBJ2-3; D not resolved. CDR1 and CDR2 from the germline V gene are KGHSH and LQKENI. The CDR3 contains 14 residues. The V end lost 4 bases, the J end lost 1 base, and 9 bases lay between the germline ends. This chain's CDR3 is CASSRNSGTDTQYF. In DNA form, the CDR3 reads TGTGCCAGCTCACGCAATTCGGGCACAGATACGCAGTATTTT. Filled out from reference TRBV18 and TRBJ2-3, the complete variable domain reads NAGVMQNPRHLVRRRGQEARLRCSPMKGHSHVYWYRQLPEEGLKFMVYLQKENIIDESGMPKERFSAEFPKEGPSILRIQQVVRGDSAAYFCASSRNSGTDTQYFGPGTRLTVL.

The rearrangement uses TRBV28 and TRBJ2-7, with 12 positions matching TRBD1. V was pared by 7 bases and J by 5 bases, with 9 bases of the junction left unmatched. CDR1 and CDR2 (germline): MDHEN, SYDVKM. The CDR3 contains 15 residues. The CDR3 protein is CASTRPGQGAHEQYF. CDR3 coding DNA: TGTGCCAGCACCCGACCGGGACAGGGGGCCCACGAGCAGTACTTC.

This sequence joins TRBV19 and TRBJ2-2; 9 nucleotides agree with TRBD1. Trimming removed 4 bases from V and 6 bases from J; junction bases left unmatched: 9. CDR1 is LNHDA and CDR2 is SQIVND in the germline V gene (reference sequence). The CDR3 extends over 16 amino acids. The CDR3 here is CASSRMWDRVAGELFF. The CDR3 DNA reads as TGTGCCAGTAGTAGAATGTGGGACAGGGTCGCCGGGGAGCTGTTTTTT. Variable domain in full (rest from reference TRBV19 and TRBJ2-2): DGGITQSPKYLFRKEGQNVTLSCEQNLNHDAMYWYRQDPGQGLRLIYYSQIVNDFQKGDIAEGYSVSREKKESFPLTVTSAQKNPTAFYLCASSRMWDRVAGELFFGEGSRLTVL.

The chain has TRBV10-3 and TRBJ2-2, with 11 bases that match TRBD1. Trimming removed 6 bases from V and 1 base from J; junction bases left unmatched: 1. CDR1 is ENHRY, CDR2 SYGVKD, per germline. This CDR3 is built from 15 residues. The CDR3 is CAISGTGGNTGELFF. The CDR3 bases are TGTGCCATCAGCGGGACAGGGGGGAACACCGGGGAGCTGTTTTTT.

There are a few counts of this clone. The V call is TRBV6-6, the J call TRBJ2-7; 7 nucleotides match TRBD1. V shed 0 bases and J 7 bases; nucleotides not matched to a gene: 9. The CDR3 is made up of 15 amino acids. Germline CDR1 reads MNHNY; CDR2 reads SVGAGI (reference sequence). The CDR3 reads CASSYSETGIEEQYF. The CDR3 coding sequence is TGTGCCAGCAGTTACTCGGAGACAGGGATAGAGGAGCAGTACTTC.

This chain links TRBV9 with TRBJ1-2; TRBD1 is a possible D gene (5 bases). V lost 4 bases, J lost 7 bases, and 14 bases lay in between. Germline V gene data show CDR1 as SGDLS and CDR2 as YYNGEE. This CDR3 is built from 13 residues. CDR3 nucleotide sequence: TGTGCCAGCAGCCCCGGGGGGGGTCTTGGCTACACCTTC. It translates to CASSPGGGLGYTF.

The chain uses TRBV19 and TRBJ1-1; 8 bases line up with TRBD1. CDR3 length: 16 amino acids. V was pared by 6 bases and J by 2 bases, with 11 bases of the junction left unmatched. Germline V lookup: CDR1 LNHDA, CDR2 SQIVND (reference sequence). The CDR3 nucleotides read TGTGCCAGTAGCTCGAGAGACAGGGGCCTAAACACTGAAGCTTTCTTT. It yields the protein CASSSRDRGLNTEAFF. Together with reference TRBV19 and TRBJ1-1, the CDR3 gives the full variable domain: DGGITQSPKYLFRKEGQNVTLSCEQNLNHDAMYWYRQDPGQGLRLIYYSQIVNDFQKGDIAEGYSVSREKKESFPLTVTSAQKNPTAFYLCASSSRDRGLNTEAFFGQGTRLTVV.

The rearrangement joins TRBV2 to TRBJ2-2, with 12 bases fitting TRBD2. Germline lookup yields CDR1 SNHLY and CDR2 FYNNEI. V lost 7 bases, J lost 0 bases, and 3 bases stayed unmatched. The CDR3 length is 16 residues. The CDR3 spells CASIRTSGANTGELFF. The CDR3 DNA reads TGTGCCAGCATTAGGACTAGCGGGGCGAACACCGGGGAGCTGTTTTTT. The whole variable domain, filled in from reference TRBV2 and TRBJ2-2, reads EPEVTQTPSHQVTQMGQEVILRCVPISNHLYFYWYRQILGQKVEFLVSFYNNEISEKSEIFDDQFSVERPDGSNFTLKIRSTKLEDSAMYFCASIRTSGANTGELFFGEGSRLTVL.

The J gene is TRBJ1-1, the V gene TRBV11-2; TRBD1 aligns across 7 bases. Per the germline V gene, CDR1 is SGHAT and CDR2 is FQNNGV. The ends lost 6 bases at V and 0 bases at J; junction bases unmatched: 7. This CDR3 region has 15 residues. DNA of the CDR3: TGTGCCAGCAGGGATTGGGGGACAGTGAACACTGAAGCTTTCTTT. Encoded protein: CASRDWGTVNTEAFF. The variable domain in full, completed from reference TRBV11-2 and TRBJ1-1, reads EAGVAQSPRYKIIEKRQSVAFWCNPISGHATLYWYQQILGQGPKLLIQFQNNGVVDDSQLPKDRFSAERLKGVDSTLKIQPAKLEDSAVYLCASRDWGTVNTEAFFGQGTRLTVV.

The chain links TRBV5-4 to TRBJ2-6; maybe TRBD1 (6 bases). The length of the CDR3 is 17 residues. V lost 7 bases and J 6 bases, leaving 23 bases between the germline ends. The germline gives CDR1 SGHNT, CDR2 YYREEE (reference sequence). CDR3: CASPQGWDTIKANVLTF. As DNA, the CDR3 is TGTGCCAGCCCCCAAGGCTGGGACACGATAAAGGCCAACGTCCTGACTTTC.

This chain connects TRBV2 to TRBJ1-5; D gene ambiguous. The CDR3 is 14 amino acids. V was cut by 1 base and J by 1 base, with 5 bases left in between. The germline gives CDR1 SNHLY, CDR2 FYNNEI. CDR3 in DNA: TGTGCCAGCAGTGAAGTTGGAAGCAATCAGCCCCAGCATTTT. Protein product: CASSEVGSNQPQHF.

Many counts were recorded for this clone. The chain links TRBV4-1 to TRBJ1-2, with a weak D call TRBD1 (5 bases). The CDR3 sequence is 18 residues long. V was pared by 5 bases and J by 2 bases, with 24 bases between. CDR1 and CDR2 (germline): MGHRA, YSYEKL. CDR3 loop: CASSSPGLNLQSNYGYTF. In nucleotides, the CDR3 is TGCGCCAGCAGCTCCCCGGGACTGAACTTACAATCCAACTATGGCTACACCTTC.

The chain has TRBV10-3 and TRBJ2-3; 9 bases align to TRBD2. The ends lost 6 bases at V and 4 bases at J; junction bases unmatched: 14. Germline V lookup: CDR1 ENHRY, CDR2 SYGVKD. The CDR3 extends over 17 amino acids. DNA for the CDR3: TGTGCCATCAGGAGGGGGAGGCTAGCGGGGTCGCCAGATACGCAGTATTTT. Protein sequence: CAIRRGRLAGSPDTQYF.

This clone has only a few counts. V is TRBV2 and J is TRBJ1-1, with D maybe TRBD1 (5 bases). CDR3 size: 14 residues. The V end was cut by 7 bases, the J end by 0 bases, with 12 bases between. Looked up from germline, CDR1 is SNHLY and CDR2 is FYNNEI. In nucleotides, the CDR3 is TGTGCCAGCAAGGCGGGGCTGGTGAACACTGAAGCTTTCTTT. The encoded protein is CASKAGLVNTEAFF.

This clone was seen only a few times. The rearrangement joins TRBV27 to TRBJ2-7; D remains ambiguous. This CDR3 region has 12 residues. V was shortened by 3 bases and J by 4 bases, with 7 bases between the two germline ends. CDR1 is MNHEY and CDR2 is SMNVEV in the germline V gene (reference sequence). The CDR3, as DNA: TGTGCCAGCAGTTTTTTGGGATACGAGCAGTACTTC. Its translation is CASSFLGYEQYF.

The chain recombines TRBV5-1 with TRBJ2-5, with 7 bases that match TRBD1. Germline V gene data show CDR1 as SGHRS and CDR2 as YFSETQ. Germline trimming cut 5 bases from V and 3 bases from J; bases unmatched to any gene: 10. The CDR3 totals 15 residues. CDR3 nucleotide sequence: TGCGCCAGCAGATCATCCGGGACAGAGGAAGAGACCCAGTACTTC. Its protein is CASRSSGTEEETQYF. The whole variable domain, filled in from reference TRBV5-1 and TRBJ2-5, reads KAGVTQTPRYLIKTRGQQVTLSCSPISGHRSVSWYQQTPGQGLQFLFEYFSETQRNKGNFPGRFSGRQFSNSRSEMNVSTLELGDSALYLCASRSSGTEEETQYFGPGTRLLVL.

This clone has a single count. This chain links TRBV5-1 with TRBJ2-1, with D possibly matching TRBD2 (6 bases). CDR3 length: 14 amino acids. Germline CDR1 is SGHRS and CDR2 is YFSETQ. V shed 2 bases and J shed 7 bases, with 13 bases lying between them. The CDR3: CASSFGGGENEQFF. The CDR3 nucleotides read TGCGCCAGCAGCTTTGGGGGAGGAGAGAATGAGCAGTTCTTC. Looking up the rest from reference TRBV5-1 and TRBJ2-1 gives the full variable domain: KAGVTQTPRYLIKTRGQQVTLSCSPISGHRSVSWYQQTPGQGLQFLFEYFSETQRNKGNFPGRFSGRQFSNSRSEMNVSTLELGDSALYLCASSFGGGENEQFFGPGTRLTVL.

A word on this clone: This CDR3 is also generated by other DNA sequences in the sample. This chain joins TRBV15 and TRBJ2-7, with 9 bases identical to TRBD1. The V segment lost 3 bases and the J segment 2 bases; nucleotides outside the gene matches: 2. This CDR3 is built from 14 residues. The germline V gene has CDR1 LNHNV and CDR2 YYDKDF (reference sequence). This CDR3 reads CATSRDRGPYEQYF. The CDR3 DNA reads as TGTGCCACCAGCAGGGACAGGGGACCCTACGAGCAGTACTTC.